This TCR beta chain appears in the sequencing data of a study of shared clonotypes between healthy human individuals (dated by TCRdb to 2020 to 2021). Broadly, across the study: A few men and a couple of women, aged 18 to 49 years, made up the cohort. To increase sequencing depth and limit assay-specific biases, different laboratories used diverse techniques to prepare libraries and sequence TCR repertoires. To estimate repertoire size and how much clonotypes are shared between individuals, the study performed deep sequencing of blood TCR repertoires from roughly five healthy adults. For each donor, CD4 naive and CD4 memory were each run on three plates, CD8 naive on two plates, and CD8 memory on one plate. Per donor, leukapheresis produced somewhere between about 0.9 and 10 billion PBMCs.

Concerning this clone: No cognate antigen has been identified for it. No base qualities exist here, and no much larger clone lies one base off it.

Study-wide conclusions, independent of this receptor: The genetic and exposure-history diversity represented was limited by the small number of donors. Naive subsets generally had larger estimated clonotype richness than memory subsets did. Sharing across a few donors was observed for about 5% of naive CD4, less than 4% of naive CD8, over 2% of memory CD4, and 0.4% of memory CD8 clonotypes. Based on pairwise subsampling, the degree of clonotype sharing among donors was expected to be affected by sequencing depth. Sampling was limited to blood, and TCR repertoires in tissue likely differ from TCR repertoires in blood. Compared with non-shared clonotypes, clonotypes shared by all four sorted-subset donors had higher generation probabilities. Even with the large sequencing depth, rarefaction of the sorted-subset datasets indicated that sequencing was incomplete.

The V and J ends are trimmed by 5 bases and 4 bases, leaving 17 bases between them. From its cysteine to its phenylalanine, the CDR3 spans 16 amino acids. Left in the record is the CDR3 DNA by itself, 48 bases read in frame from the first base. Reading the germline V gene gives CDR1 SNHLY and CDR2 FYNNEI. Healthy HIV-negative adults with no recently reported acute infections or vaccinations were included as donors. Every donor was a Caucasian adult residing in Nashville, Tennessee, USA. CD4+ T cells were enriched through magnetic negative selection, after which naive cells were positively selected on CD45RA and the remaining negative fraction served as the memory subset. After blood collection by leukapheresis, PBMCs were isolated using Ficoll-Histopaque density gradient centrifugation and then cryopreserved in the vapor phase of liquid nitrogen. Analytical flow cytometry was used to check the purity and quantity of each magnetically sorted T cell population. Genomic DNA was isolated from each sorted fraction and quantified by UV absorbance on a Nanodrop 2000c.

Using the deep immunoSEQ assay, multiplex PCR amplified TCR CDR3 regions from genomic DNA. Genomic DNA extracted from each cell subset was distributed evenly over all wells of several immunoSEQ 96-well plates, and each plate served as one replicate. For sorted subsets, approximately 190 ng of genomic DNA, equivalent to 30,000 or so T cell genomes, went into each replicate PCR. Purified libraries were measured with a Qubit 3.0 fluorometer, size-checked on a Bioanalyzer 2100, and measured again with the KAPA Library Quantification kit. Every immunoSEQ 96-well plate was sequenced on a dedicated single-read 150-cycle Illumina NextSeq 550 flow cell. Turning to the authors' computational methods: Because the immunoSEQ output included only junctional sequences and no quality scores, the filtering could not be the same as the filtering used for full-length reads. Sequences were annotated with PyIR, a Python wrapper for IgBLAST v1.9, using IMGT germline references to assign V/J genes and CDR3. Reads were removed for weak V/J assignments (E-value above 1e-6), missing CDR3, stop codons, out-of-frame junctions, or ambiguous translated residues. V3J clonotypes were defined by identical inferred V gene, J gene, and CDR3 amino acid sequence. Percentage overlap between repertoires was computed as shared unique clonotypes divided by the size of the smaller repertoire. RTK rarefaction, the Chao1 estimator, and Recon v2.1 estimates of unobserved clonotypes were used to assess repertoire richness. Generation probabilities for all TCRbeta clonotypes obtained by the gDNA method from four donors were computed using OLGA. In its TCRdb copy, this immuneACCESS table keeps in-frame sequences only and misses some clones. Where compared with another copy, unresolved V genes explain less than half of these, and the others have no known cause. V and J calls and clone size are those listed in that table; D and trimming were worked out from the DNA. The sample contains over a million clones, roughly 95% of them found a single time. Of the sample, roughly 1.2% falls within the top ten clones.

Sample: naive CD4+ T cells sorted from blood. The sample's cell subset or site label, decoded: CD45RA+ positively selected. This receptor was taken from a man aged 25-40 years in good health. The rearrangement joined TRBV2 to TRBJ1-4; too little of a D gene remains to name it. The nucleotide sequence is given as TGTGCCAGCAGTCCCCGTTTAGGCGGGAGTAATGAAAAACTGTTTTTT. This yields the protein CASSPRLGGSNEKLFF.